The clone carrying this TCR beta chain was seen a few times. Profiling relied on immunoSEQ multiplex PCR, and the TCRdb table lists in-frame clones only, not all of them. The sample shows 200,000 or so clones, about 84% of them seen only once. This entry is derived from a study of blood T cell repertoires in COVID-19. The CDR3 covers 15 residues. Germline CDR1 SGHVS, CDR2 FNYEAQ. Losses at the gene ends were 2 bases for V and 3 bases for J; bases not matched to a gene: 7. The clonotype originates from a woman younger than 45 with acute or convalescent COVID-19. This chain links TRBV7-6 with TRBJ2-7, with TRBD2 matching 7 bases. The sample was peripheral blood. For the CDR3, the DNA is TGTGCCAGCAGCTTAACGGCGGGAGTGATCTACGAGCAGTACTTC. Its translation is CASSLTAGVIYEQYF. Filled out from reference TRBV7-6 and TRBJ2-7, the complete variable domain reads GAGVSQSPRYKVTKRGQDVALRCDPISGHVSLYWYRQALGQGPEFLTYFNYEAQQDKSGLPNDRFSAERPEGSISTLTIQRTEQRDSAMYRCASSLTAGVIYEQYFGPGTRLTVT.